One and the same sample provided the 27 T cell receptor beta chains below, sequenced in a study of cytomegalovirus exposure and HLA in healthy donors. PCR employed 60 Vbeta and 13 Jbeta primers. Assay used: immunoSEQ multiplex PCR; TCRdb lists only in-frame clones, some missing. In the table there are about 130,000 clones, more than 80% of which are singletons. Sequencing was done on a sample of PBMCs. These TCRs come from a man aged 40-55 years in good health and CMV-seronegative.

This rearrangement joins TRBV28 to TRBJ2-7, with D perhaps matching TRBD2 (6 bases). Germline CDR1 and CDR2: MDHEN and SYDVKM. The CDR3 extends over 16 amino acids. Between the trimmed V and J ends, which lost 4 bases and 2 bases, there was a span of 18 bases. The DNA of the CDR3 is TGTGCCAGCAGTTCTATTTACCCCCCGGGGGCCTACGAGCAGTACTTC. Encoded protein: CASSSIYPPGAYEQYF.

The V gene is TRBV18, the J gene TRBJ1-1; 8 positions agree with TRBD1. Germline trimming cut 3 bases from V and 4 bases from J; bases unmatched to any gene: 1. Per the germline V gene, CDR1 is KGHSH and CDR2 is LQKENI. This CDR3 region has 13 residues. For the CDR3, the DNA is TGTGCCAGCTCACCGACAGGGGCCACTGAAGCTTTCTTT. Its translation: CASSPTGATEAFF.

The chain links TRBV23-1 to TRBJ2-1, with 8 bases fitting TRBD1. TRBV23-1 is identified as an open reading frame with a role that is uncertain. The CDR3 totals 16 residues. The V gene end was trimmed by 8 bases and the J gene end by 6 bases; junction bases not matched to a gene: 15. This chain's CDR3 is CASPPPRDRWRNEQFF. In nucleotides, the CDR3 is TGCGCCAGCCCGCCCCCCCGGGACAGGTGGCGCAATGAGCAGTTCTTC.

This chain links TRBV6-8 with TRBJ1-6; D is unresolved. The CDR3 contains 19 residues. Germline CDR1 is MNHGY and CDR2 is SAAAGT. The germline V and J ends were trimmed by 0 bases and 1 base, with 16 bases remaining between them. This CDR3 reads CASSYSAEGGWSYNSPLHF. CDR3 nucleotides: TGTGCCAGCAGTTACTCCGCCGAGGGTGGCTGGTCCTATAATTCACCCCTCCACTTT.

The chain joins TRBV11-3 to TRBJ1-1, with 7 positions matching TRBD1. The V gene end was trimmed by 1 base and the J gene end by 5 bases; junction bases not matched to a gene: 1. The CDR3 loop spans 13 amino acids. The germline V gene has CDR1 SGHNT and CDR2 YENEEA. The CDR3 sequence: CASSLAGGTEAFF. The CDR3 bases are TGTGCCAGCAGCTTAGCAGGGGGTACTGAAGCTTTCTTT.

A note on this clone: Other DNA sequences in this specimen translate into the identical CDR3. The chain has TRBV5-1 and TRBJ2-3; 8 nucleotides align to TRBD1. Germline-derived CDR1 and CDR2 are SGHRS and YFSETQ. V was clipped by 4 bases and J by 3 bases; unmatched bases: 4. This CDR3 is 14 amino acids long. This chain's CDR3 is CASSPGQGTDTQYF. CDR3 coding DNA: TGCGCCAGCAGCCCCGGACAGGGAACAGATACGCAGTATTTT. Full variable domain (missing parts from reference TRBV5-1 and TRBJ2-3): KAGVTQTPRYLIKTRGQQVTLSCSPISGHRSVSWYQQTPGQGLQFLFEYFSETQRNKGNFPGRFSGRQFSNSRSEMNVSTLELGDSALYLCASSPGQGTDTQYFGPGTRLTVL.

The J gene is TRBJ1-2, the V gene TRBV7-9, with D uncertain. Trimming cost V 1 base and J 8 bases, with 11 bases left between them. The CDR3 totals 13 residues. Germline lookup yields CDR1 SEHNR and CDR2 FQNEAQ (reference sequence). CDR3 bases: TGTGCCAGCAGCTTAGAAGGAGGGTTGGGCTACACCTTC. Encoded protein: CASSLEGGLGYTF.

The gene calls are TRBV5-1 and TRBJ2-5, with D possibly TRBD1 on 6 matching bases. Trimming removed 3 bases from V and 5 bases from J, with 29 bases in between. Germline V gives CDR1 SGHRS, CDR2 YFSETQ. The CDR3 contains 19 residues. The CDR3 nucleotides read TGCGCCAGCAGCTCATCCAGGGGCCCGCGAGGTGGCCTGGGGGAGACCCAGTACTTC. Its protein product is CASSSSRGPRGGLGETQYF.

The gene calls are TRBV7-8 and TRBJ2-3, with 7 bases fitting TRBD2. V shed 5 bases, J shed 4 bases, and the junction held 6 bases outside the gene matches. CDR3 size: 14 residues. Germline-derived CDR1 and CDR2 are SGHVS and FQNEAQ. The CDR3 loop reads CASSLERGADTQYF. The CDR3 DNA sequence: TGTGCCAGCAGCCTTGAGCGGGGAGCAGATACGCAGTATTTT.

The chain carries TRBV5-1 and TRBJ1-4; possibly TRBD1 for D (5 bases). V lost 2 bases, J lost 5 bases, and 13 bases lay in between. The length of the CDR3 is 15 residues. Germline V CDR1 and CDR2: SGHRS, YFSETQ. The CDR3 region is CASSFEVGPNEKLFF. In nucleotides, the CDR3 is TGCGCCAGCAGCTTCGAAGTGGGGCCCAATGAAAAACTGTTTTTT.

The chain recombines TRBV7-9 with TRBJ2-7; D perhaps matches TRBD2 (6 bases). Trimming took off 5 bases at V and 5 bases at J, with 19 bases between the two ends. Germline loops: CDR1 SEHNR, CDR2 FQNEAQ (reference sequence). CDR3 length equals 15 residues. The chain's CDR3 is CASSPLTGVWHEQYF. CDR3 DNA: TGTGCCAGCAGCCCCCTAACGGGGGTGTGGCACGAGCAGTACTTC. Full variable domain (rest looked up from reference TRBV7-9 and TRBJ2-7): DTGVSQNPRHKITKRGQNVTFRCDPISEHNRLYWYRQTLGQGPEFLTYFQNEAQLEKSRLLSDRFSAERPKGSFSTLEIQRTEQGDSAMYLCASSPLTGVWHEQYFGPGTRLTVT.

The chain uses TRBV7-2 and TRBJ2-7, with D possibly TRBD1 on 6 matching bases. Germline V gene sequence: CDR1 SGHTA, CDR2 FQGNSA. The CDR3 consists of 12 residues. V lost 5 bases, J lost 4 bases, and 9 bases lay in between. CDR3 sequence reads: CASSGRGYEQYF. CDR3 nucleotide sequence: TGTGCCAGCAGCGGCAGGGGTTACGAGCAGTACTTC.

This rearrangement joins TRBV27 to TRBJ2-6; TRBD1 agrees at 9 bases. J was trimmed by 4 bases and V by 1 base; bases with no gene match: 5. CDR1 is MNHEY and CDR2 is SMNVEV in the germline V gene (reference sequence). The CDR3 is 17 residues long. In DNA, the CDR3 is TGTGCCAGCAGTTTATTGGGGGACAGGGTGGGGGCCAACGTCCTGACTTTC. Translating gives CASSLLGDRVGANVLTF.

A few counts support this clone. This chain links TRBV6-5 with TRBJ2-1, with a tentative D call TRBD2 (6 bases). Germline CDR1 reads MNHEY; CDR2 reads SVGAGI. The CDR3 length is 12 residues. V lost 8 bases, J lost 5 bases, and 10 bases lay in between. In nucleotides, the CDR3 is TGTGCCAGCCGGAGGGGAAACAATGAGCAGTTCTTC. The encoded protein is CASRRGNNEQFF.

The chain is built from TRBV5-6 and TRBJ2-3; the match to TRBD1 covers 7 bases. The CDR3 is 14 amino acids. V was clipped by 4 bases and J by 3 bases; unmatched bases: 5. Per the germline V gene, CDR1 is SGHDT and CDR2 is YYEEEE. CDR3 in DNA: TGTGCCAGCAGCGGAACAGGGGCGACAGATACGCAGTATTTT. It specifies CASSGTGATDTQYF.

CDR3 region: CASSARGDGELFF. CDR3 DNA: TGCGCCAGCAGCGCTCGGGGGGACGGGGAGCTGTTTTTT. The rearrangement joins TRBV5-1 to TRBJ2-2; 7 bases are a match to TRBD2. V lost 4 bases, J lost 7 bases, and 4 bases stayed unmatched. In germline, CDR1 is SGHRS, CDR2 YFSETQ. The CDR3 spans 13 residues.

This chain links TRBV28 with TRBJ2-1; 7 bases align to TRBD2. The junction had 8 bases not matched to a gene; V was cut back by 7 bases and J by 2 bases. The germline V gene has CDR1 MDHEN and CDR2 SYDVKM. The CDR3 has 15 residues. The CDR3 DNA sequence: TGTGCCAGCACTGGGGCTAGCGGAGCCTACAATGAGCAGTTCTTC. Translating gives CASTGASGAYNEQFF.

This clone was counted between two and nine times. The rearrangement links TRBV29-1 to TRBJ1-1; no reliable D call. V gave up 3 bases and J gave up 3 bases, with 11 bases separating them. CDR1 is SQVTM and CDR2 is ANQGSEA in the germline V gene. This CDR3 is 13 amino acids long. The CDR3 DNA reads TGCAGCGTTGACTGGCAGGCCGACACTGAAGCTTTCTTT. Translated: CSVDWQADTEAFF. The whole variable domain, remainder taken from reference TRBV29-1 and TRBJ1-1, is SAVISQKPSRDICQRGTSLTIQCQVDSQVTMMFWYRQQPGQSLTLIATANQGSEATYESGFVIDKFPISRPNLTFSTLTVSNMSPEDSSIYLCSVDWQADTEAFFGQGTRLTVV.

This clone has just one count. This chain uses TRBV4-2 with TRBJ2-3; D unresolved. In germline, CDR1 is LGHNA, CDR2 YNFKEQ. The V end was cut by 0 bases, the J end by 4 bases, with 8 bases between. CDR3 length: 14 residues. The CDR3 region is CASSQEQSADTQYF. CDR3 nucleotides: TGTGCCAGCAGCCAAGAGCAGTCCGCAGATACGCAGTATTTT.

The rearrangement uses TRBV7-9 and TRBJ2-3, with TRBD2 as a possible D gene (5 bases). V lost 2 bases to trimming and J lost 6 bases, with 9 bases between them. The germline gives CDR1 SEHNR, CDR2 FQNEAQ (reference sequence). CDR3 length: 13 amino acids. The CDR3 DNA sequence: TGTGCCAGCAGCTTATCTTCGGGGGATACGCAGTATTTT. This gives the protein CASSLSSGDTQYF.

In this sample, this clone turned up once. The gene calls are TRBV5-4 and TRBJ2-1; TRBD1 agrees at 11 bases. The V and J ends lost 4 bases and 3 bases, in that order; junction bases with no gene match: 6. The CDR3 is 16 residues long. Looked up from germline, CDR1 is SGHNT and CDR2 is YYREEE (reference sequence). The CDR3 protein is CASSAGGTGGYNEQFF. In DNA form, the CDR3 reads TGTGCCAGCAGCGCCGGGGGGACAGGGGGCTACAATGAGCAGTTCTTC.

The V call is TRBV28, the J call TRBJ1-5, with TRBD1 matching over 7 bases. Germline values: CDR1 MDHEN, CDR2 SYDVKM. CDR3 length equals 15 residues. Trimming cost V 5 bases and J 1 base; bases outside gene matches: 5. The CDR3 region has the DNA TGTGCCAGCAGTCTACCACAGGGGAGCAATCAGCCCCAGCATTTT. Residues: CASSLPQGSNQPQHF.

The J gene is TRBJ1-6, the V gene TRBV19; D remains ambiguous. Trimming shortened V by 9 bases and J by 8 bases, and 11 bases separated the two germline ends. Germline V lookup: CDR1 LNHDA, CDR2 SQIVND (reference sequence). The CDR3 consists of 12 residues. The CDR3 loop reads CARGNGDSPLHF. The CDR3 nucleotides read TGTGCCAGAGGGAACGGGGATTCACCCCTCCACTTT.

In this sample, this clone turned up a few times. The chain is built from TRBV7-5 and TRBJ1-2; no DNA check was done on the table's D call, TRBD1. TRBV7-5 is reported as a pseudogene. The CDR3 sequence is 13 residues long. The chain's CDR3 is CVRSLKTAYGYTF. The CDR3 nucleotides are TGTGTCAGAAGCCTAAAGACAGCCTATGGCTACACCTTC.

The rearrangement links TRBV28 to TRBJ1-2; TRBD1 matches at 7 bases. J gave up 8 bases and V 6 bases, and 9 bases lay outside the gene matches. Germline CDR1 is MDHEN and CDR2 is SYDVKM. This CDR3 contains 13 residues. This CDR3 reads CASSGDRAYGYTF. DNA for the CDR3: TGTGCCAGCAGCGGTGACAGGGCCTACGGCTACACCTTC.

The genes are TRBV6-4 and TRBJ1-5; D is perhaps TRBD1 (5 bases). Germline values: CDR1 MRHNA, CDR2 SNTAGT. The CDR3 extends over 13 amino acids. The V end was cut by 8 bases, the J end by 4 bases, with 12 bases between. CDR3 coding DNA: TGTGCCAGCTCTTTGCAGGGTAATCAGCCCCAGCATTTT. Translated: CASSLQGNQPQHF.

The gene calls are TRBV9 and TRBJ2-4; D perhaps matches TRBD1 (6 bases). V was cut by 3 bases and J by 0 bases, with 19 bases left in between. The CDR3 is 18 residues long. In germline, CDR1 is SGDLS, CDR2 YYNGEE. CDR3 DNA sequence: TGTGCCAGCAGCGGGGCCGGGGAGACAGGCCTAGCCAAAAACATTCAGTACTTC. This codes for CASSGAGETGLAKNIQYF.